The 18 T cell receptor beta chains presented below share a single source sample, sequenced in a study of blood T cell repertoires in COVID-19 (dated by TCRdb to the early 2020s). Library generation was performed with the immunoSEQ multiplex PCR assay. The source is immuneACCESS, and TCRdb retained only in-frame sequences with V and J called. Part of the clones is not carried over; for the studies checked, unresolved V genes explain less than half of this, and the remainder is unexplained. Across this sample there are approximately 430,000 clones, with 86% seen only once. 1.4% of the sample comes from the top ten. The sample taken for sequencing was peripheral blood. All receptors derive from a woman aged 25 to 39 with active or convalescent COVID-19.

The chain combines TRBV6-5 with TRBJ2-7; D is ambiguous. Trimming cost V 6 bases and J 0 bases, with 6 bases left between them. The CDR3 contains 12 residues. Looked up from germline, CDR1 is MNHEY and CDR2 is SVGAGI. The CDR3 reads CASSQDSYEQYF. As DNA, the CDR3 is TGTGCCAGCAGCCAGGACTCCTACGAGCAGTACTTC.

The chain uses TRBV27 and TRBJ2-1, with D maybe TRBD1 (5 bases). With 0 bases removed from V and 6 bases from J, the gap between germline ends came to 12 bases. Germline values: CDR1 MNHEY, CDR2 SMNVEV (reference sequence). The CDR3 covers 15 residues. DNA of the CDR3: TGTGCCAGCAGTTTATCAGGGGCGAGGAGCAATGAGCAGTTCTTC. Amino acid sequence: CASSLSGARSNEQFF.

The gene calls are TRBV27 and TRBJ1-1; D call uncertain. The CDR3 has 12 residues. The germline gives CDR1 MNHEY, CDR2 SMNVEV (reference sequence). V was cut by 3 bases and J by 8 bases, with 10 bases left in between. The CDR3: CASSFEGGEAFF. The CDR3 region has the DNA TGTGCCAGCAGTTTTGAGGGAGGGGAAGCTTTCTTT.

V and J are TRBV3-1 (or the pseudogene TRBV3-2) and TRBJ1-1, with 7 bases fitting TRBD1. This CDR3 is built from 16 residues. Per the germline V gene, CDR1 is LGHDT and CDR2 is YNNKEL (reference sequence). The trim removed 1 base at V and 1 base at J, leaving 6 bases unmatched. The CDR3 region has the DNA TGTGCCAGCAGCCAAGCTGGGCAGGGGGGGAACACTGAAGCTTTCTTT. It encodes CASSQAGQGGNTEAFF.

The V and J genes are TRBV15 and TRBJ1-2; D possibly corresponds to TRBD1 (6 bases). The CDR3 has 16 amino acids. V was cut by 3 bases and J by 6 bases, with 20 bases left in between. Germline CDR1 is LNHNV and CDR2 is YYDKDF (reference sequence). The DNA for the CDR3 is TGTGCCACCAGCAGGGCCCCTACAGGGTCAGGGAATGGCTACACCTTC. As protein: CATSRAPTGSGNGYTF. The variable domain in full, completed from reference TRBV15 and TRBJ1-2, reads DAMVIQNPRYQVTQFGKPVTLSCSQTLNHNVMYWYQQKSSQAPKLLFHYYDKDFNNEADTPDNFQSRRPNTSFCFLDIRSPGLGDTAMYLCATSRAPTGSGNGYTFGSGTRLTVV.

V is TRBV5-1 and J is TRBJ1-2; 9 nucleotides agree with TRBD1. V was clipped by 3 bases and J by 8 bases; unmatched bases: 5. Germline V gene lookup returns CDR1 SGHRS and CDR2 YFSETQ. The CDR3 spans 13 residues. The CDR3 reads CASSSQGAEGYTF. CDR3 DNA: TGCGCCAGCAGCTCACAGGGGGCTGAGGGCTACACCTTC. Based on the CDR3 plus reference TRBV5-1 and TRBJ1-2, the full variable domain is KAGVTQTPRYLIKTRGQQVTLSCSPISGHRSVSWYQQTPGQGLQFLFEYFSETQRNKGNFPGRFSGRQFSNSRSEMNVSTLELGDSALYLCASSSQGAEGYTFGSGTRLTVV.

The genes are TRBV30 and TRBJ2-7, with 10 positions matching TRBD1. The CDR3 loop spans 15 amino acids. Germline CDR1 reads GTSNPN; CDR2 reads SVGIG (reference sequence). V shed 5 bases, J shed 2 bases, and the junction held 9 bases outside the gene matches. The CDR3 sequence: CAWSGGTGAPYEQYF. The CDR3 DNA is TGTGCCTGGTCGGGCGGGACAGGGGCACCCTACGAGCAGTACTTC. Full variable domain (remainder filled in from reference TRBV30 and TRBJ2-7): SQTIHQWPATLVQPVGSPLSLECTVEGTSNPNLYWYRQAAGRGLQLLFYSVGIGQISSEVPQNLSASRPQDRQFILSSKKLLLSDSGFYLCAWSGGTGAPYEQYFGPGTRLTVT.

This clone was counted only a few times. The V call is TRBV2, the J call TRBJ1-5, with TRBD1 as a possible D gene (5 bases). CDR3 length: 16 amino acids. Looked up from germline, CDR1 is SNHLY and CDR2 is FYNNEI. The V and J ends lost 4 bases and 6 bases respectively, with 19 bases between them. CDR3 nucleotide sequence: TGTGCCAGCAGTGGAGGCCTAAATGGGGGGAGTCAGCCCCAGCATTTT. Residues: CASSGGLNGGSQPQHF. Together with reference TRBV2 and TRBJ1-5, the CDR3 gives the full variable domain: EPEVTQTPSHQVTQMGQEVILRCVPISNHLYFYWYRQILGQKVEFLVSFYNNEISEKSEIFDDQFSVERPDGSNFTLKIRSTKLEDSAMYFCASSGGLNGGSQPQHFGDGTRLSIL.

This chain joins TRBV10-2 and TRBJ2-1; D possibly corresponds to TRBD1 (5 bases). The CDR3 is 15 residues long. V lost 2 bases and J 7 bases, leaving 15 bases between the germline ends. The germline V gene has CDR1 WSHSY and CDR2 SAAADI. The CDR3 spells CASSEIGAEGNEQFF. In nucleotides, the CDR3 is TGCGCCAGCAGTGAGATTGGGGCTGAAGGGAATGAGCAGTTCTTC.

The J gene is TRBJ1-1, the V gene TRBV18; TRBD1 matches 8 bases. The CDR3 has 14 residues. CDR1 and CDR2 (germline): KGHSH, LQKENI. The trim removed 5 bases at V and 8 bases at J, leaving 10 bases unmatched. CDR3 DNA sequence: TGTGCCAGCTCATCAGGGGCAGGACAGGGCGAAGCTTTCTTT. This gives the protein CASSSGAGQGEAFF.

The CDR3 here is CASSQETGPLPYEQYF. CDR3 DNA sequence: TGCGCCAGCAGCCAAGAGACAGGTCCCCTTCCCTACGAGCAGTACTTC. This sequence joins TRBV4-1 and TRBJ2-7, with D possibly matching TRBD1 (6 bases). The V end was cut by 0 bases, the J end by 2 bases, with 14 bases between. Germline CDR1 reads MGHRA; CDR2 reads YSYEKL. This CDR3 is built from 16 residues.

Comments on this clone: Other nucleotide sequences in the sample specify the same CDR3. The V and J genes are TRBV3-1 (or the pseudogene TRBV3-2) and TRBJ1-1; no clear D. V shed 1 base and J shed 4 bases, with 10 bases lying between them. Germline CDR1 LGHDT, CDR2 YNNKEL (reference sequence). This CDR3 region has 14 residues. The CDR3 loop is CASSQAGGGTEAFF. The CDR3 bases are TGTGCCAGCAGCCAAGCGGGCGGAGGCACTGAAGCTTTCTTT.

This clone has just a few counts. The chain recombines TRBV19 with TRBJ1-5; D uncertain. V was trimmed by 5 bases and J by 5 bases, leaving 10 bases between them. Germline loops: CDR1 LNHDA, CDR2 SQIVND (reference sequence). The CDR3 sequence is 13 residues long. Here the CDR3 DNA reads TGTGCCAGTAGTCGAGGGAGGGATCAGCCCCAGCATTTT. Translated: CASSRGRDQPQHF.

This chain joins TRBV4-1 and TRBJ1-1; D not certain. Trimming removed 11 bases at V and 3 bases at J, with 19 bases between. Germline V gives CDR1 MGHRA, CDR2 YSYEKL. The CDR3 sequence is 14 residues long. As DNA, the CDR3 is TGCGCCTGCGCCATGGGCAGACAAGACACTGAAGCTTTCTTT. This translates into CACAMGRQDTEAFF.

The rearrangement joins TRBV5-4 to TRBJ2-7; 7 bases are a match to TRBD1. The CDR3 totals 13 residues. Germline loops: CDR1 SGHNT, CDR2 YYREEE (reference sequence). The junction had 3 bases not matched to a gene; V was cut back by 1 base and J by 5 bases. This CDR3 is CASSLWDRNEQYF. Written as DNA, the CDR3 is TGTGCCAGCAGCTTGTGGGACAGAAACGAGCAGTACTTC.

The chain employs TRBV11-2 and TRBJ2-1; D is unresolved. The CDR3 runs 16 residues. Trimming removed 2 bases from V and 6 bases from J, with 17 bases in between. CDR1 SGHAT and CDR2 FQNNGV come from the germline V gene. In DNA, the CDR3 is TGTGCCAGCAGCTTATTGGGCCCCATGGCAGCCAATGAGCAGTTCTTC. Residues: CASSLLGPMAANEQFF.

This clone was detected only a few times. This chain joins TRBV19 and TRBJ1-5, with 7 bases aligning to TRBD1. The V gene's germline CDR1 is LNHDA and CDR2 SQIVND (reference sequence). This CDR3 contains 15 residues. After removal of 4 bases from V and 5 bases from J, the junction contained 8 bases not matched to a gene. This CDR3 reads CASSTRQGMDQPQHF. In DNA form, the CDR3 reads TGTGCCAGTAGTACTCGACAGGGAATGGATCAGCCCCAGCATTTT.

The chain joins TRBV7-7 to TRBJ2-5; 8 nucleotides align to TRBD1. V was clipped by 5 bases and J by 7 bases; unmatched bases: 9. Per the germline V gene, CDR1 is SSHAT and CDR2 is FNYEAQ (reference sequence). The CDR3 runs to 14 residues. Here the CDR3 reads CASSRDRGLSTQYF. CDR3 bases: TGTGCCAGCAGCCGAGACAGGGGTCTCTCGACCCAGTACTTC.